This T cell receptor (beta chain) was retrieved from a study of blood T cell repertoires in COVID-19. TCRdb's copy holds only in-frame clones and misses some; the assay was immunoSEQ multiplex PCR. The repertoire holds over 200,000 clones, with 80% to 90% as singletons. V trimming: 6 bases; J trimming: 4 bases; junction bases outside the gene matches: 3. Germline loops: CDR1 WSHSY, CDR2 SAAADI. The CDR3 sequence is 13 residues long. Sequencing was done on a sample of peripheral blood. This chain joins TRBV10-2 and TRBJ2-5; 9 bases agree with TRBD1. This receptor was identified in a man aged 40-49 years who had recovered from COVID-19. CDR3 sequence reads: CASRKQGAETQYF. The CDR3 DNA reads TGCGCCAGCAGAAAACAGGGGGCAGAGACCCAGTACTTC.